These 21 T cell receptor beta chains were sequenced from one sample in a study of tumor and adjacent non-tumor tissue in lung cancer. Three rounds of nested PCR, following a modified ARM-PCR protocol, produced the TCRbeta library. TCRdb recomputed calls from the multiplex PCR reads with MiXCR, one row per CDR3 protein. The table lists some 80,000 distinct CDR3 sequences, approximately 82% of them singletons, with around 40% in the top ten. RNA was extracted from bulk tissue without any cell sorting. This non-tumor lung sample came from over 3 cm beyond the tumor edge. Input material: distant non-tumor lung tissue. All receptors come from a man in his 70s with non-small cell lung cancer.

A word on this clonotype: One junction end does not reproduce the germline sequence, and a read error may be involved. CDR3 nucleotides: TGTGCCAGCACCACCCAACATGGTTTAAATGAAAAACTGTTATTT. It codes for CASTTQHGLNEKLLF. The chain couples TRBV12-3 or TRBV12-4 to TRBJ1-4; D is unresolved. CDR3 length: 15 amino acids.

On this clonotype: The junction does not match germline at one end; this may be a read error. In DNA form, the CDR3 reads TGTGCCAGCACTGAACTCCGCAACACCCGGGAGCTGTTTTTT. Amino acids: CASTELRNTRELFF. V and J are TRBV6-2 or TRBV6-3 and TRBJ2-2; D remains unclear. The germline gives CDR1 MNHEY, CDR2 SVGEGT. This CDR3 contains 14 residues.

The V and J genes are TRBV4-3 and TRBJ2-7; D call uncertain. V lost 3 bases, J lost 5 bases, and 17 bases lay in between. The CDR3 length is 15 residues. From germline, CDR1 is LGHNA and CDR2 YSLEER. This CDR3 reads CASSHTTNGIHEQYF. Written as DNA, the CDR3 is TGCGCCAGCAGCCACACCACTAATGGGATCCACGAGCAGTACTTC.

The chain joins TRBV12-3 or TRBV12-4 to TRBJ1-3; a weak D match, TRBD1 (6 bases). This CDR3 contains 18 residues. The V and J ends lost 4 bases and 4 bases respectively, with 23 bases between them. The chain's CDR3 is CASSCPGTGIGSGNTIYF. The CDR3 DNA reads as TGTGCCAGCAGTTGTCCCGGAACAGGGATCGGCTCCGGAAACACCATATATTTT.

Comment on this clonotype: The junction differs from germline at one of its ends, possibly a read error. The chain is built from TRBV7-8 and TRBJ2-3; D remains ambiguous. Germline CDR1 and CDR2: SGHVS and FQNEAQ. The CDR3 spans 16 residues. The CDR3: CARSLALAAQTATQYF. For the CDR3, the DNA is TGTGCCCGCAGCTTAGCTCTGGCAGCACAAACAGCTACGCAGTATTTT.

This sequence joins TRBV30 and TRBJ2-7; the D gene is possibly TRBD1 (6 bases). The CDR3 length is 13 residues. Germline CDR1 reads GTSNPN; CDR2 reads SVGIG (reference sequence). The V and J ends lost 5 bases and 4 bases respectively, with 15 bases between them. CDR3 amino acids: CAWAEGTSYEQYF. DNA of the CDR3: TGTGCCTGGGCCGAAGGGACATCTTACGAGCAGTACTTC.

Concerning this clonotype itself: One end of the junction varies from germline; a read error may be responsible. V gene TRBV6-1 combines with J gene TRBJ2-5; possibly TRBD1 for D (5 bases). Germline V gives CDR1 MNHNS, CDR2 SASEGT. The CDR3 length is 17 residues. CDR3 amino acids: CVSSERVTGGGGETQYF. Here the CDR3 DNA reads TGTGTCAGCAGTGAAAGAGTCACAGGCGGCGGTGGAGAGACCCAGTATTTC.

CDR3 amino acids: CASSQGRYFDGYTF. Written as DNA, the CDR3 is TGCGCCAGCAGCCAAGGCAGGTATTTTGATGGCTACACCTTC. The chain recombines TRBV4-1 with TRBJ1-2; D gene uncertain. Trimming shortened V by 1 base and J by 6 bases, and 12 bases separated the two germline ends. The germline V gene encodes CDR1 MGHRA and CDR2 YSYEKL. CDR3 length: 14 residues.

About this clonotype itself: The CDR3 ends on some other residue instead of the conserved phenylalanine or tryptophan, so this is likely a read error. The chain has TRBV10-2 and TRBJ2-2, with TRBD1 as a possible D gene (6 bases). CDR1 and CDR2 (germline): WSHSY, SAAADI. CDR3 length: 14 residues. Between the trimmed V and J ends, which lost 7 bases and 2 bases, there was a span of 11 bases. CDR3 region: CASKRDTNTGELFS. The CDR3 DNA follows: TGCGCCAGCAAGAGGGACACTAACACCGGGGAGCTGTTTTCT.

Concerning this clonotype itself: One end of the junction is discordant with germline, which a read error may explain. The rearrangement uses TRBV6-5 and TRBJ1-2, with D uncertain. The CDR3 is 14 amino acids. Germline CDR1 is MNHEY and CDR2 is SVGAGI. The CDR3 region has the DNA TGTGCCAGCAGAGAGGAGGCGCAGGACTATGGCTACTCCTTC. As protein: CASREEAQDYGYSF.

To note about this clonotype: Because the CDR3 is missing its conserved closing phenylalanine or tryptophan, this is likely a read error. V gene TRBV11-1 combines with J gene TRBJ2-5; no clear D gene. Trimming removed 2 bases from V and 0 bases from J, with 10 bases in between. The CDR3 has 15 amino acids. Germline CDR1 reads SGHAT; CDR2 reads FQDESV (reference sequence). The CDR3 reads CASSLIPAYQETQYL. For the CDR3, the DNA is TGTGCCAGCAGCTTAATTCCAGCTTACCAAGAGACCCAGTACTTA.

This clonotype was counted a few times. Being one base from a much bigger clone, this may be a read error. The chain employs TRBV6-2 or TRBV6-3 and TRBJ1-6; no clear D gene. Per germline, CDR1 MNHEY and CDR2 SVGEGT. The CDR3 sequence is 14 residues long. This chain's CDR3 is CASSELSKDSPFHF. The CDR3 DNA reads as TGTGCCAGCAGTGAACTTAGCAAGGATTCACCCTTCCACTTT.

CDR3 loop: CSLLPYVTGGDTNAQYF. DNA of the CDR3: TGCAGCTTACTCCCATATGTGACGGGGGGGGACACAAATGCGCAGTATTTT. V gene TRBV29-1 combines with J gene TRBJ2-3, with TRBD2 identical over 8 bases. The CDR3 runs to 17 residues. The J segment lost 10 bases and the V segment lost 8 bases, leaving 26 bases of the junction unmatched. Germline-derived CDR1 and CDR2 are SQVTM and ANQGSEA.

This clonotype was picked up many times. V usage is TRBV5-4 and J usage is TRBJ2-1; D unresolved. The CDR3 is 13 residues long. V was pared by 0 bases and J by 6 bases, with 7 bases between. Germline V CDR1 and CDR2: SGHNT, YYREEE (reference sequence). The DNA of the CDR3 is TGTGCCAGCAGCTTGGTCGGCCGCAATGAGCAGTTCTTC. It codes for CASSLVGRNEQFF.

A note on this clonotype: A read error may account for a junction end that differs from germline. The chain couples TRBV11-2 to TRBJ2-7; a possible D gene is TRBD1 (7 bases). From germline, CDR1 is SGHAT and CDR2 FQNNGV. This CDR3 spans 15 amino acids. The CDR3 DNA reads TGTGTCTGCAGCTTAGACCAGGGGGGCAGGTACGAGCGGTACTTC. Translating it yields CVCSLDQGGRYERYF. The full variable domain, in which reference TRBV11-2 and TRBJ2-7 provide the parts outside the CDR3, is EAGVAQSPRYKIIEKRQSVAFWCNPISGHATLYWYQQILGQGPKLLIQFQNNGVVDDSQLPKDRFSAERLKGVDSTLKIQPAKLEDSAVYLCVCSLDQGGRYERYFGPGTRLTVT.

Points on this clonotype: This may be a read error, as it is one base from a much larger clone. The chain combines TRBV7-8 with TRBJ1-1, with TRBD1 matching over 8 bases. V was pared by 4 bases and J by 7 bases, with 17 bases of the junction left unmatched. There are 17 residues in the CDR3. The germline V gene has CDR1 SGHVS and CDR2 FQNEAQ. This CDR3 reads CASSSGTGDLRRNEAFF. In nucleotides, the CDR3 is TGTGCCAGCAGCTCCGGGACAGGCGACTTAAGGAGGAATGAAGCTTTCTTT.

The chain uses TRBV6-2 or TRBV6-3 and TRBJ1-5; weak D call: TRBD1 (5 bases). Trimming removed 7 bases from V and 4 bases from J, with 17 bases in between. The CDR3 spans 15 residues. In germline, CDR1 is MNHEY, CDR2 SVGEGT. The CDR3 loop is CASTQNLGGNQPQHF. CDR3 in DNA: TGTGCCAGCACTCAGAACCTGGGGGGTAATCAGCCCCAGCATTTT.

The CDR3 spells CAGSLGPGATYEQYF. In nucleotides, the CDR3 is TGTGCCGGAAGCTTGGGACCGGGAGCGACCTACGAGCAGTACTTC. This chain links TRBV5-4 with TRBJ2-7; possibly TRBD2 for D (6 bases). From germline, CDR1 is SGHNT and CDR2 YYREEE (reference sequence). V lost 10 bases, J lost 2 bases, and 22 bases lay in between. The length of the CDR3 is 15 residues.

This clonotype appeared a single time. The junction does not match germline at one end; this may be a read error. The rearrangement joins TRBV29-1 to TRBJ2-1, with D hard to call. The CDR3 is made up of 13 amino acids. Germline CDR1 and CDR2: SQVTM and ANQGSEA. The chain's CDR3 is CSVEHEINNEPFF. CDR3 DNA sequence: TGCAGCGTTGAGCATGAAATAAACAATGAGCCGTTCTTC.

This chain connects TRBV12-3 or TRBV12-4 to TRBJ2-7; 7 nucleotides align to TRBD2. The CDR3 runs 17 residues. The J segment lost 1 base and the V segment lost 3 bases, leaving 12 bases of the junction unmatched. The CDR3 region is CASSFWGGKVGSYEQYF. CDR3 nucleotide sequence: TGTGCCAGCAGTTTTTGGGGGGGGAAGGTCGGGTCCTACGAGCAGTACTTC.

This clonotype showed up just a few times. The junction departs from the called germline gene at one end, perhaps through a read error. The V call is TRBV5-5, the J call TRBJ1-3; 7 bases line up with TRBD1. The CDR3 is made up of 17 amino acids. Germline-derived CDR1 and CDR2 are SGHKS and YYEKEE (reference sequence). The CDR3 sequence is CASSTWKGGAAGNTIYF. The CDR3 DNA sequence: TGTGCCAGCAGCACCTGGAAAGGGGGCGCGGCGGGAAACACAATATATTTT.